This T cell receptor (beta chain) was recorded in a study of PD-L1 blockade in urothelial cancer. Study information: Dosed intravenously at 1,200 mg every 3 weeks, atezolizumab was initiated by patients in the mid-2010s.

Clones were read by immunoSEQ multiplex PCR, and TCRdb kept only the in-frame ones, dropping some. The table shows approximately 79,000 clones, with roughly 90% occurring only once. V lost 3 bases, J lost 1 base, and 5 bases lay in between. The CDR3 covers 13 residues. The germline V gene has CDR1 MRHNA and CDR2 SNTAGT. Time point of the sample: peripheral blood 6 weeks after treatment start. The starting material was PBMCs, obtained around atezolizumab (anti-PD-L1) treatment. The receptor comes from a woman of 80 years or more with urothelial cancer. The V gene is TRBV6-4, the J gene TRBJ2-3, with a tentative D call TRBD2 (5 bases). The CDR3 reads CASSEAGTDTQYF. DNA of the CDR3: TGTGCCAGCAGTGAAGCGGGCACAGATACGCAGTATTTT.